Following are 17 T cell receptor beta chains from one sample sequenced in a study of response to subunit inactivated influenza vaccine. A single record per CDR3 protein comes from TCRdb applying MiXCR to the RT-PCR reads. The repertoire includes around 530,000 distinct CDR3 sequences, 16% of them detected once, and about 3% sits in the top ten. The specimen was CD4+ T cells sorted from PBMCs, collected about 24 months after vaccination. Receptors originate from a man aged 50 to 69 who received an inactivated influenza vaccine.

The V gene is TRBV6-2 or TRBV6-3, the J gene TRBJ1-1, with D possibly being TRBD1 (6 bases). CDR3 length: 14 amino acids. V lost 8 bases and J 4 bases, leaving 17 bases between the germline ends. The germline V gene has CDR1 MNHEY and CDR2 SVGEGT. CDR3 sequence reads: CASRGGGSSTEAFF. The CDR3 nucleotides are TGTGCCAGCCGTGGAGGGGGTAGTTCCACTGAAGCTTTCTTT.

The gene calls are TRBV7-3 and TRBJ2-7; a possible D gene is TRBD2 (5 bases). The CDR3 extends over 17 amino acids. CDR1 is SGHTA, CDR2 FQGTGA, per germline. V was cut by 3 bases and J by 4 bases, with 22 bases left in between. The DNA for the CDR3 is TGTGCCAGCAGCTTGACCGTGGAGCTATCCAGGAGGTACGAGCAGTACTTC. Translating it yields CASSLTVELSRRYEQYF.

This clonotype was counted a few times. This chain links TRBV5-6 with TRBJ1-2; D gene ambiguous. Germline V gene sequence: CDR1 SGHDT, CDR2 YYEEEE. V was clipped by 2 bases and J by 3 bases, with 11 bases between them. The CDR3 has 14 residues. The CDR3 DNA reads as TGTGCCAGCAGCTTTAGGGTGGCGGACTATGGCTACACCTTC. This encodes CASSFRVADYGYTF.

This clonotype was counted between two and nine times. The J gene is TRBJ2-3, the V gene TRBV11-2; weak D call: TRBD1 (6 bases). The CDR3 runs to 17 residues. Germline V gives CDR1 SGHAT, CDR2 FQNNGV. V shed 0 bases and J shed 2 bases, with 15 bases lying between them. CDR3 loop: CASSLETGHMYTDTQYF. For the CDR3, the DNA is TGTGCCAGCAGCTTAGAGACAGGTCATATGTACACAGATACGCAGTATTTT.

The chain has TRBV11-3 and TRBJ2-1; D may be TRBD1 or TRBD2 (5 bases each). There are 15 residues in the CDR3. CDR1 and CDR2 from the germline V gene are SGHNT and YENEEA. Trimming cost V 0 bases and J 5 bases, with 11 bases left between them. The CDR3 region has the DNA TGTGCCAGCAGCTTAGATCTTGGGACCGACAATGAGCAGTTCTTC. Translated: CASSLDLGTDNEQFF.

Concerning this clonotype: A much larger clone sits a single nucleotide away, making a read error possible. The chain carries TRBV29-1 and TRBJ1-5, with unresolved D. The CDR3 is made up of 12 amino acids. Germline V CDR1 and CDR2: SQVTM, ANQGSEA. V lost 7 bases to trimming and J lost 6 bases, with 13 bases between them. CDR3 sequence reads: CSGGRVFQPQHF. Here the CDR3 DNA reads TGCAGCGGAGGACGGGTATTTCAGCCCCAGCATTTT.

The rearrangement uses TRBV6-5 and TRBJ2-7; the match to TRBD1 covers 7 bases. Germline loops: CDR1 MNHEY, CDR2 SVGAGI. V lost 2 bases and J lost 5; bases outside the gene matches: 18. The CDR3 totals 18 residues. The CDR3 sequence is CASSYPADQGQPGDEQYF. The CDR3 region has the DNA TGTGCCAGCAGTTACCCGGCGGACCAGGGACAGCCTGGCGACGAGCAGTACTTC.

The rearrangement joins TRBV5-1 to TRBJ2-2; D remains ambiguous. Germline CDR1 is SGHRS and CDR2 is YFSETQ. Trimming left V 4 bases short and J 13 bases short, with 23 bases between. The CDR3 is made up of 15 amino acids. The CDR3, as DNA: TGCGCCAGCAGCCCCTCGGACGCAACTCTACTTGGGCTGTTTTTT. Translating it yields CASSPSDATLLGLFF. The full variable domain, in which reference TRBV5-1 and TRBJ2-2 provide the parts outside the CDR3, is KAGVTQTPRYLIKTRGQQVTLSCSPISGHRSVSWYQQTPGQGLQFLFEYFSETQRNKGNFPGRFSGRQFSNSRSEMNVSTLELGDSALYLCASSPSDATLLGLFFGEGSRLTVL.

The V call is TRBV20-1, the J call TRBJ2-5; D is possibly TRBD1 (6 bases). V gave up 8 bases and J gave up 3 bases, with 10 bases separating them. From germline, CDR1 is DFQATT and CDR2 SNEGSKA (reference sequence). The CDR3 has 11 amino acids. Here the CDR3 reads CSQGREETQYF. In DNA, the CDR3 is TGCAGTCAGGGGCGAGAAGAGACCCAGTACTTC.

This clonotype was found a few times. V is TRBV14 and J is TRBJ2-1; TRBD1 might be the D (6 bases). V shed 3 bases and J shed 2 bases, with 11 bases lying between them. CDR3 length: 15 amino acids. Germline loops: CDR1 SGHDN, CDR2 FVKESK. CDR3 in DNA: TGTGCCAGCAGCCAGCCCGGGACAACCTACAATGAGCAGTTCTTC. Translated: CASSQPGTTYNEQFF.

The chain is built from TRBV7-9 and TRBJ2-2; 8 bases agree with TRBD1. Trimming at V came to 3 bases and at J to 4 bases, leaving 4 bases not matched to a gene. In germline, CDR1 is SEHNR, CDR2 FQNEAQ (reference sequence). The CDR3 extends over 15 amino acids. CDR3 coding DNA: TGTGCCAGCAGCTTGGACAGGGCGAGCACCGGGGAGCTGTTTTTT. This sequence encodes CASSLDRASTGELFF.

This chain links TRBV7-8 with TRBJ1-2; D unclear. The V end lost 5 bases, the J end lost 4 bases, and 11 bases lay between the germline ends. CDR1 SGHVS and CDR2 FQNEAQ come from the germline V gene. This CDR3 has 13 amino acids. The CDR3 DNA is TGTGCCAGCAGCCGAGGCGGGATCTATGGCTACACCTTC. Its protein is CASSRGGIYGYTF. Drawing the rest from reference TRBV7-8 and TRBJ1-2, the complete variable domain is GAGVSQSPRYKVAKRGQDVALRCDPISGHVSLFWYQQALGQGPEFLTYFQNEAQLDKSGLPSDRFFAERPEGSVSTLKIQRTQQEDSAVYLCASSRGGIYGYTFGSGTRLTVV.

The chain is built from TRBV12-3 or TRBV12-4 and TRBJ2-2; 7 positions agree with TRBD2. The CDR3 is made up of 17 amino acids. V lost 5 bases, J lost 0 bases, and 9 bases stayed unmatched. The CDR3 is CASSKSPAGANTGELFF. CDR3 nucleotides: TGTGCCAGCAGTAAGTCCCCTGCGGGAGCGAACACCGGGGAGCTGTTTTTT.

This chain uses TRBV15 with TRBJ1-2; D unclear. The length of the CDR3 is 11 residues. CDR1 is LNHNV, CDR2 YYDKDF, per germline (reference sequence). Trimming removed 5 bases from V and 9 bases from J, with 10 bases in between. This CDR3 is CATSHEESYTF. CDR3 coding DNA: TGTGCCACCAGCCACGAGGAAAGCTACACCTTC.

This clonotype appeared a few times. V gene TRBV5-1 combines with J gene TRBJ1-6; D gene ambiguous. Trimming cost V 4 bases and J 7 bases, with 9 bases left between them. Germline assignment: CDR1 SGHRS and CDR2 YFSETQ. The CDR3 totals 13 residues. For the CDR3, the DNA is TGCGCCAGCAGCCTCCACGCAAATTCACCCCTCCACTTT. This encodes CASSLHANSPLHF. Drawing the rest from reference TRBV5-1 and TRBJ1-6, the complete variable domain is KAGVTQTPRYLIKTRGQQVTLSCSPISGHRSVSWYQQTPGQGLQFLFEYFSETQRNKGNFPGRFSGRQFSNSRSEMNVSTLELGDSALYLCASSLHANSPLHFGNGTRLTVT.

This clonotype was found a few times. The rearrangement uses TRBV27 and TRBJ1-6; D not certain. Germline loops: CDR1 MNHEY, CDR2 SMNVEV (reference sequence). The V and J ends lost 5 bases and 6 bases respectively, with 11 bases between them. This CDR3 comprises 14 residues. In DNA, the CDR3 is TGTGCCAGCAGTGTCCGGTTTGGTAATTCACCCCTCCACTTT. This encodes CASSVRFGNSPLHF.

This clonotype was seen a handful of times. For the CDR3, the DNA is TGCAGCGTTCGACAGGGAGGCTCCTATAATTCACCCCTCCACTTT. It specifies CSVRQGGSYNSPLHF. The chain has TRBV29-1 and TRBJ1-6, with TRBD1 matching 7 bases. J gave up 0 bases and V 5 bases, and 4 bases lay outside the gene matches. Germline loops: CDR1 SQVTM, CDR2 ANQGSEA. The length of the CDR3 is 15 residues.